The 10 T cell receptor beta chains listed next were all sequenced from one sample in a study of blood T cell repertoires in COVID-19. Profiled with immunoSEQ multiplex PCR; TCRdb holds only in-frame clones, not every one. The data contain 150,000 to 200,000 clones, roughly 89% of them singletons. Sequenced sample: peripheral blood. These receptors originate from a human donor in a cohort sampled during active COVID-19.

The V call is TRBV27, the J call TRBJ1-2; TRBD1 matches at 10 bases. Per germline, CDR1 MNHEY and CDR2 SMNVEV (reference sequence). CDR3 length: 14 amino acids. After removal of 6 bases from V and 7 bases from J, the junction contained 8 bases not matched to a gene. The CDR3 loop reads CASSRDRGMIGYTF. The CDR3 region has the DNA TGTGCCAGCAGCAGGGACAGGGGAATGATTGGCTACACCTTC.

The chain is built from TRBV6-5 and TRBJ2-7, with 8 nucleotides matching TRBD1. V dropped 4 bases and J dropped 2; count of bases not matched to a gene: 4. Per germline, CDR1 MNHEY and CDR2 SVGAGI. The CDR3 is 14 residues long. As DNA, the CDR3 is TGTGCCAGCAGTTCCCGGGGACAGGCCTACGAGCAGTACTTC. It codes for CASSSRGQAYEQYF.

This rearrangement joins TRBV7-2 to TRBJ2-3, with TRBD1 identical over 11 bases. The CDR3 spans 15 residues. Germline CDR1 and CDR2: SGHTA and FQGNSA. The V segment lost 5 bases and the J segment 1 base; nucleotides outside the gene matches: 2. This CDR3 is CASSLGQGGTDTQYF. CDR3 nucleotide sequence: TGTGCCAGCAGCCTGGGACAGGGGGGCACAGATACGCAGTATTTT. Full variable domain (rest looked up from reference TRBV7-2 and TRBJ2-3): GAGVSQSPSNKVTEKGKDVELRCDPISGHTALYWYRQSLGQGLEFLIYFQGNSAPDKSGLPSDRFSAERTGGSVSTLTIQRTQQEDSAVYLCASSLGQGGTDTQYFGPGTRLTVL.

The chain couples TRBV5-1 to TRBJ2-7; tentative D call: TRBD2 (5 bases). V lost 3 bases and J lost 7, with 29 bases in between. The CDR3 consists of 18 residues. The germline V gene encodes CDR1 SGHRS and CDR2 YFSETQ. In DNA form, the CDR3 reads TGCGCCAGCAGCTCTCAAACCGGTGGGGAGAAGAGGGCCTGGGAGCAGTACTTC. It translates to CASSSQTGGEKRAWEQYF.

The chain links TRBV9 to TRBJ2-5; the D gene is possibly TRBD2 (5 bases). Trimming took 0 bases from V and 7 from J, leaving 10 bases between them. The CDR3 spans 13 residues. The germline gives CDR1 SGDLS, CDR2 YYNGEE. CDR3 bases: TGTGCCAGCAGCGTAGAGGGCCGGGGGACCCAGTACTTC. The encoded protein is CASSVEGRGTQYF.

This chain links TRBV13 with TRBJ1-2; D might be TRBD1 (5 bases). Trimming left V 3 bases short and J 6 bases short, with 14 bases between. Germline V gene lookup returns CDR1 PRHDT and CDR2 FYEKMQ (reference sequence). This CDR3 region has 14 residues. DNA of the CDR3: TGTGCCAGCAGCTTCTCCGACAGACGGGATGGCTACACCTTC. Its translation: CASSFSDRRDGYTF.

The DNA for the CDR3 is TGTGCCAGCAGCTCTAGCGGGAGGGGTACAGATACGCAGTATTTT. Translation gives CASSSSGRGTDTQYF. The gene calls are TRBV7-3 and TRBJ2-3; 12 bases fit TRBD2. There are 15 residues in the CDR3. After removal of 4 bases from V and 3 bases from J, the junction contained 2 bases not matched to a gene. Germline loops: CDR1 SGHTA, CDR2 FQGTGA.

This clone was seen a handful of times. The V and J genes are TRBV9 and TRBJ1-1; D call uncertain. The V end lost 0 bases, the J end lost 1 base, and 10 bases lay between the germline ends. The germline CDR1 and CDR2 sequences are SGDLS and YYNGEE. The CDR3 loop spans 15 amino acids. This CDR3 is CASSVGGVQNTEAFF. The CDR3 DNA reads TGTGCCAGCAGCGTAGGGGGAGTTCAGAACACTGAAGCTTTCTTT.

The chain joins TRBV29-1 to TRBJ2-2; D might be TRBD1 (5 bases). CDR1 is SQVTM, CDR2 ANQGSEA, per germline. Trimming left V 3 bases short and J 8 bases short, with 13 bases between. The CDR3 covers 13 residues. CDR3 region: CSVDRGISGELFF. The CDR3 DNA reads TGCAGCGTTGATAGGGGAATTTCGGGGGAGCTGTTTTTT.

The chain links TRBV30 to TRBJ1-1; the D is unclear. CDR1 is GTSNPN and CDR2 is SVGIG in the germline V gene (reference sequence). Trimming stripped 2 bases from V and 5 bases from J, with 21 bases between. The CDR3 has 16 amino acids. As DNA, the CDR3 is TGTGCCTGGAGTCCTGACGTCGGGAACAGAGGGACTGAAGCTTTCTTT. Its translation: CAWSPDVGNRGTEAFF.